Below, 24 T cell receptor beta chains from the same sample are listed, as sequenced in a study of blood T cell repertoires in COVID-19. The data were produced by immunoSEQ multiplex PCR, yet TCRdb's version contains in-frame clones alone and is incomplete. This repertoire shows 310,000 or so clones, roughly 83% found once; its top ten account for around 1.6%. Sequencing was done on a sample of peripheral blood. These receptors originate from a woman in her forties or fifties with acute or convalescent COVID-19.

The chain joins TRBV5-1 to TRBJ1-1, with D possibly TRBD1 on 6 matching bases. Trimming took off 1 base at V and 1 base at J, with 8 bases between the two ends. This CDR3 contains 14 residues. Germline CDR1 SGHRS, CDR2 YFSETQ. The CDR3 spells CASSLHRANTEAFF. The CDR3 DNA is TGCGCCAGCAGCTTGCACAGGGCGAACACTGAAGCTTTCTTT.

This rearrangement joins TRBV5-5 to TRBJ1-4; 7 nucleotides agree with TRBD1. With V trimmed by 4 bases and J by 7 bases, 10 bases remained unmatched. CDR3 length equals 15 residues. The germline gives CDR1 SGHKS, CDR2 YYEKEE (reference sequence). CDR3 amino acids: CASSRLTGKGEKLFF. CDR3 sequence (DNA): TGTGCCAGCAGCCGCCTGACAGGGAAAGGTGAAAAACTGTTTTTT.

V and J are TRBV12-3 or TRBV12-4 and TRBJ2-7; no definite D call. The CDR3 covers 12 residues. Trimming took off 5 bases at V and 6 bases at J, with 11 bases between the two ends. CDR3 sequence: CASSLFIGEQYF. In DNA, the CDR3 is TGTGCCAGCAGTCTCTTCATCGGCGAGCAGTACTTC.

The chain couples TRBV3-1 (or the pseudogene TRBV3-2) to TRBJ2-5; D is unclear. Trimming pared 4 bases from V and 3 bases from J, leaving 6 bases between. CDR3 size: 12 residues. Germline loops: CDR1 LGHDT, CDR2 YNNKEL (reference sequence). Here the CDR3 reads CASSRGKETQYF. In DNA form, the CDR3 reads TGTGCCAGCAGCCGAGGAAAAGAGACCCAGTACTTC.

J is TRBJ2-7 and V is TRBV6-2 or TRBV6-3, with D possibly TRBD2 on 6 matching bases. This CDR3 comprises 14 residues. Trimming removed 2 bases at V and 1 base at J, with 9 bases between. Per the germline V gene, CDR1 is MNHEY and CDR2 is SVGEGT. CDR3 nucleotides: TGTGCCAGCAGTTACGGTGGGAGGTCCTACGAGCAGTACTTC. It codes for CASSYGGRSYEQYF.

The CDR3 protein is CASSWGGDGYTF. The CDR3, as DNA: TGTGCCAGCAGCTGGGGGGGAGATGGCTACACCTTC. The V and J genes are TRBV11-2 and TRBJ1-2; maybe TRBD1 (5 bases). Trimming left V 4 bases short and J 6 bases short, with 9 bases between. Germline loops: CDR1 SGHAT, CDR2 FQNNGV. The CDR3 length is 12 residues.

This chain connects TRBV4-1 to TRBJ2-2; the D gene is possibly TRBD2 (5 bases). Germline V gene sequence: CDR1 MGHRA, CDR2 YSYEKL. V lost 11 bases and J 6 bases, leaving 13 bases between the germline ends. This CDR3 contains 12 residues. CDR3 region: CAVGERSGELFF. As DNA, the CDR3 is TGCGCCGTCGGGGAGAGGTCCGGGGAGCTGTTTTTT.

Written as DNA, the CDR3 is TGTGCCAGCAGCCGCGCTCAGAATGAGCAGTTCTTC. Translated, it gives CASSRAQNEQFF. The chain employs TRBV7-8 and TRBJ2-1; D is unresolved. The CDR3 is made up of 12 amino acids. V was cut by 5 bases and J by 7 bases, with 9 bases left in between. Germline V gene data show CDR1 as SGHVS and CDR2 as FQNEAQ.

The rearrangement links TRBV6-2 or TRBV6-3 to TRBJ2-5; the match to TRBD2 covers 9 bases. CDR1 MNHEY and CDR2 SVGEGT come from the germline V gene. V trimming: 5 bases; J trimming: 5 bases; junction bases outside the gene matches: 3. The CDR3 runs 13 residues. CDR3 coding DNA: TGTGCCAGCAGTAGGCGGGAGGGGGAGACCCAGTACTTC. This codes for CASSRREGETQYF.

The J gene is TRBJ1-3, the V gene TRBV2; TRBD1 matches 11 bases. CDR3 length: 15 residues. Looked up from germline, CDR1 is SNHLY and CDR2 is FYNNEI. The ends lost 6 bases at V and 2 bases at J; junction bases unmatched: 3. The CDR3 region has the DNA TGTGCCAGCAGCGGACAGGGGGCTCCTGGAAACACCATATATTTT. It is translated as CASSGQGAPGNTIYF.

The chain recombines TRBV12-3 or TRBV12-4 with TRBJ1-1; 7 bases are a match to TRBD1. V lost 7 bases, J lost 5 bases, and 7 bases stayed unmatched. CDR3 size: 13 residues. CDR3 loop: CASNKGADTEAFF. The CDR3 DNA reads as TGTGCCAGCAATAAGGGGGCAGATACTGAAGCTTTCTTT.

This chain uses TRBV6-1 with TRBJ1-5; 11 bases are shared with TRBD1. This CDR3 is built from 15 residues. Trimming took 8 bases from V and 6 from J; bases not matched to a gene: 9. Germline CDR1 and CDR2: MNHNS and SASEGT. CDR3 amino acids: CASRKGQGVGQPQHF. DNA of the CDR3: TGTGCCAGCCGCAAGGGACAGGGGGTGGGTCAGCCCCAGCATTTT.

The chain joins TRBV7-2 to TRBJ2-1; 7 bases match TRBD2. Losses at the gene ends were 1 base for V and 5 bases for J; bases not matched to a gene: 2. The CDR3 totals 14 residues. The V gene's germline CDR1 is SGHTA and CDR2 FQGNSA. CDR3 sequence (DNA): TGTGCCAGCAGCTTAGGTGGGACTAACAATGAGCAGTTCTTC. It encodes CASSLGGTNNEQFF.

V usage is TRBV3-1 (or the pseudogene TRBV3-2) and J usage is TRBJ2-1, with 12 bases identical to TRBD2. The CDR3 consists of 14 residues. From germline, CDR1 is LGHDT and CDR2 YNNKEL (reference sequence). Trimming cost V 8 bases and J 7 bases; bases outside gene matches: 6. CDR3 in DNA: TGTGCCAGCCGGTGGACTAGCGGGGAAAATGAGCAGTTCTTC. Its protein product is CASRWTSGENEQFF.

The rearrangement joins TRBV27 to TRBJ1-2; 8 positions match TRBD1. The CDR3 extends over 14 amino acids. Trimming took 5 bases from V and 3 from J; bases not matched to a gene: 5. Per the germline V gene, CDR1 is MNHEY and CDR2 is SMNVEV (reference sequence). CDR3 nucleotides: TGTGCCAGCAGTCTGACAGGGGTCGACTATGGCTACACCTTC. This translates into CASSLTGVDYGYTF.

The rearrangement uses TRBV27 and TRBJ2-1; 7 bases map to TRBD2. V shed 2 bases, J shed 8 bases, and the junction held 18 bases outside the gene matches. Per germline, CDR1 MNHEY and CDR2 SMNVEV (reference sequence). There are 18 residues in the CDR3. The CDR3 nucleotides read TGTGCCAGCAGTTTAAATGTATACGGGACCCACCGGGGGGATGAGCAGTTCTTC. Translation: CASSLNVYGTHRGDEQFF.

This sequence joins TRBV28 and TRBJ1-1; TRBD1 matches at 9 bases. Germline CDR1 is MDHEN and CDR2 is SYDVKM. V gave up 4 bases and J gave up 5 bases; unmatched junction bases: 8. This CDR3 contains 15 residues. The CDR3 DNA sequence: TGTGCCAGCAGTTCCATGGGACAGGGCGGGACTGAAGCTTTCTTT. It encodes CASSSMGQGGTEAFF.

V and J are TRBV27 and TRBJ1-4; TRBD1 might be the D (6 bases). Germline CDR1 reads MNHEY; CDR2 reads SMNVEV (reference sequence). There are 14 residues in the CDR3. Trimming took 5 bases from V and 3 from J, leaving 10 bases between them. CDR3 region: CASSPTGSNEKLFF. CDR3 nucleotide sequence: TGTGCCAGCAGTCCGACAGGATCTAATGAAAAACTGTTTTTT.

The chain is built from TRBV7-3 and TRBJ2-1, with 7 bases fitting TRBD2. CDR3 size: 15 residues. The germline V gene has CDR1 SGHTA and CDR2 FQGTGA. V was pared by 2 bases and J by 8 bases, with 9 bases of the junction left unmatched. CDR3: CASSLGSGNRDEQFF. The CDR3 DNA follows: TGTGCCAGCAGCTTAGGGAGCGGGAACCGGGATGAGCAGTTCTTC. Full variable domain (rest looked up from reference TRBV7-3 and TRBJ2-1): GAGVSQTPSNKVTEKGKYVELRCDPISGHTALYWYRQSLGQGPEFLIYFQGTGAADDSGLPNDRFFAVRPEGSVSTLKIQRTERGDSAVYLCASSLGSGNRDEQFFGPGTRLTVL.

V is TRBV6-2 or TRBV6-3 and J is TRBJ2-3; D call uncertain. The V end lost 0 bases, the J end lost 1 base, and 8 bases lay between the germline ends. The CDR3 loop spans 15 amino acids. The germline V gene has CDR1 MNHEY and CDR2 SVGEGT. The DNA for the CDR3 is TGTGCCAGCAGTTACTCGATCAGTCGCACAGATACGCAGTATTTT. Protein sequence: CASSYSISRTDTQYF.

The chain is built from TRBV7-9 and TRBJ2-5; perhaps TRBD2 as D (6 bases). Germline-derived CDR1 and CDR2 are SEHNR and FQNEAQ (reference sequence). The CDR3 is 14 residues long. With 1 base removed from V and 5 bases from J, the gap between germline ends came to 11 bases. Here the CDR3 DNA reads TGTGCCAGCAGCTTAGTAAGGGACTCGGAGACCCAGTACTTC. This encodes CASSLVRDSETQYF. The whole variable domain, filled in from reference TRBV7-9 and TRBJ2-5, reads DTGVSQNPRHKITKRGQNVTFRCDPISEHNRLYWYRQTLGQGPEFLTYFQNEAQLEKSRLLSDRFSAERPKGSFSTLEIQRTEQGDSAMYLCASSLVRDSETQYFGPGTRLLVL.

The CDR3 sequence is CASSQRTQPGEKLFF. The CDR3 DNA reads TGTGCCAGCAGCCAAAGAACCCAACCAGGGGAAAAACTGTTTTTT. The chain carries TRBV14 and TRBJ1-4, with D maybe TRBD1 (5 bases). From germline, CDR1 is SGHDN and CDR2 FVKESK. Trimming removed 2 bases from V and 8 bases from J, with 15 bases in between. The CDR3 is 15 residues long.

V and J are TRBV6-5 and TRBJ2-7, with D uncertain. The CDR3 covers 12 residues. Trimming left V 6 bases short and J 5 bases short, with 11 bases between. Germline assignment: CDR1 MNHEY and CDR2 SVGAGI. CDR3 protein: CASRSTADEQYF. CDR3 in DNA: TGTGCCAGCAGATCGACCGCGGACGAGCAGTACTTC.

This sequence joins TRBV28 and TRBJ2-1; TRBD2 agrees at 8 bases. Germline CDR1 MDHEN, CDR2 SYDVKM. CDR3 size: 15 residues. J was trimmed by 2 bases and V by 6 bases; bases with no gene match: 6. CDR3 loop: CASRAHGRAYNEQFF. CDR3 coding DNA: TGTGCCAGCAGAGCGCACGGGAGGGCCTACAATGAGCAGTTCTTC.